One and the same sample provided the 10 T cell receptor beta chains below, sequenced in a study of blood T cells in healthy people across ages. The use of a sample-barcoded 5' primer and a J-beta primer mix characterized a second PCR of roughly 7 to 11 cycles. TCRdb reprocessed the 5' RACE reads via MiXCR and lists one record per CDR3 protein. This sample has about 560,000 distinct CDR3 sequences, with about 28% found just once. These records were also assigned to another study, of T cells of mothers and their children.

The material sequenced was blood. The receptors here all came from a boy aged 2-15 years in good health.

This clonotype was detected a few times. The chain recombines TRBV27 with TRBJ1-1; D is possibly TRBD1 (6 bases). V dropped 10 bases and J dropped 0 bases, with 15 bases sitting between them. This CDR3 region has 14 residues. Per the germline V gene, CDR1 is MNHEY and CDR2 is SMNVEV (reference sequence). The CDR3 protein is CATIGRDMNTEAFF. CDR3 nucleotides: TGTGCCACCATAGGGCGGGACATGAACACTGAAGCTTTCTTT.

V is TRBV20-1 and J is TRBJ2-2; D is perhaps TRBD2 (6 bases). Germline CDR1 reads DFQATT; CDR2 reads SNEGSKA (reference sequence). CDR3 length: 13 residues. V lost 6 bases to trimming and J lost 3 bases, with 11 bases between them. The CDR3 sequence: CSATGDYTGELFF. CDR3 coding DNA: TGCAGTGCAACGGGAGACTACACCGGGGAGCTGTTTTTT.

The chain joins TRBV9 to TRBJ2-5; 10 bases are a match to TRBD2. The junction had 10 bases not matched to a gene; V was cut back by 3 bases and J by 5 bases. Germline CDR1 SGDLS, CDR2 YYNGEE. The CDR3 consists of 16 residues. The CDR3 sequence is CASSAASGGGMETQYF. For the CDR3, the DNA is TGTGCCAGCAGCGCCGCTAGCGGGGGAGGGATGGAGACCCAGTACTTC.

This rearrangement joins TRBV6-5 to TRBJ2-3; the D gene is possibly TRBD1 (6 bases). The CDR3 sequence is 20 residues long. Trimming took 0 bases from V and 2 from J, leaving 24 bases between them. Germline CDR1 and CDR2: MNHEY and SVGAGI. The CDR3 nucleotides are TGTGCCAGCAGTTACTCGGGGTACTCAACAGGGAAGAGCCCCACAGATACGCAGTATTTT. It codes for CASSYSGYSTGKSPTDTQYF.

The rearrangement uses TRBV18 and TRBJ1-2; 9 bases match TRBD1. J gave up 2 bases and V 2 bases, and 9 bases lay outside the gene matches. This CDR3 region has 17 residues. Germline V lookup: CDR1 KGHSH, CDR2 LQKENI. CDR3 nucleotides: TGTGCCAGCTCACCATCTCGACAGGGGGAGCTAAACTATGGCTACACCTTC. This translates into CASSPSRQGELNYGYTF. The full variable domain, in which reference TRBV18 and TRBJ1-2 provide the parts outside the CDR3, is NAGVMQNPRHLVRRRGQEARLRCSPMKGHSHVYWYRQLPEEGLKFMVYLQKENIIDESGMPKERFSAEFPKEGPSILRIQQVVRGDSAAYFCASSPSRQGELNYGYTFGSGTRLTVV.

The V gene is TRBV29-1, the J gene TRBJ2-1; D might be TRBD1 or TRBD2, each matching 6 bases. Trimming took 8 bases from V and 8 from J, leaving 19 bases between them. Germline CDR1 SQVTM, CDR2 ANQGSEA. The CDR3 length is 13 residues. The DNA for the CDR3 is TGCAGCTCAACTTGGGGGGCCCAGGATGAGCAGTTCTTC. Amino acids: CSSTWGAQDEQFF.

This clonotype was seen only a few times. The V and J genes are TRBV5-1 and TRBJ1-4, with D perhaps TRBD1 (6 bases). V lost 5 bases and J 3 bases, leaving 14 bases between the germline ends. The CDR3 has 15 amino acids. Germline V lookup: CDR1 SGHRS, CDR2 YFSETQ. The CDR3 DNA sequence: TGCGCCAGCAGTCCGTCGGGGGCGGCTAATGAAAAACTGTTTTTT. It encodes CASSPSGAANEKLFF.

This clonotype was detected a few times. V and J are TRBV29-1 and TRBJ1-2; D call uncertain. The ends were cut back, 1 base at V and 5 bases at J, with 8 bases in the middle. Germline V gives CDR1 SQVTM, CDR2 ANQGSEA. The CDR3 loop spans 12 amino acids. This CDR3 is CSVEGLSYGYTF. The CDR3 nucleotides are TGCAGCGTTGAAGGTCTGAGTTATGGCTACACCTTC. Filled out from reference TRBV29-1 and TRBJ1-2, the complete variable domain reads SAVISQKPSRDICQRGTSLTIQCQVDSQVTMMFWYRQQPGQSLTLIATANQGSEATYESGFVIDKFPISRPNLTFSTLTVSNMSPEDSSIYLCSVEGLSYGYTFGSGTRLTVV.

This clonotype showed up just a few times. The genes are TRBV6-1 and TRBJ1-2, with TRBD1 identical over 9 bases. Looked up from germline, CDR1 is MNHNS and CDR2 is SASEGT. The CDR3 is made up of 16 amino acids. V dropped 1 base and J dropped 5; count of bases not matched to a gene: 8. CDR3 sequence reads: CASSEVGLGQGYGYTF. The CDR3 nucleotides are TGTGCCAGCAGTGAAGTGGGGCTAGGACAGGGGTATGGCTACACCTTC.

This clonotype was seen once. This chain connects TRBV27 to TRBJ1-4, with 7 bases that match TRBD1. The CDR3 has 15 amino acids. The ends lost 6 bases at V and 8 bases at J; junction bases unmatched: 12. Germline-derived CDR1 and CDR2 are MNHEY and SMNVEV (reference sequence). The CDR3, as DNA: TGTGCCAGCAGGAGTCACAGGGGCGCTCGAGAAAAACTGTTTTTT. The encoded protein is CASRSHRGAREKLFF.